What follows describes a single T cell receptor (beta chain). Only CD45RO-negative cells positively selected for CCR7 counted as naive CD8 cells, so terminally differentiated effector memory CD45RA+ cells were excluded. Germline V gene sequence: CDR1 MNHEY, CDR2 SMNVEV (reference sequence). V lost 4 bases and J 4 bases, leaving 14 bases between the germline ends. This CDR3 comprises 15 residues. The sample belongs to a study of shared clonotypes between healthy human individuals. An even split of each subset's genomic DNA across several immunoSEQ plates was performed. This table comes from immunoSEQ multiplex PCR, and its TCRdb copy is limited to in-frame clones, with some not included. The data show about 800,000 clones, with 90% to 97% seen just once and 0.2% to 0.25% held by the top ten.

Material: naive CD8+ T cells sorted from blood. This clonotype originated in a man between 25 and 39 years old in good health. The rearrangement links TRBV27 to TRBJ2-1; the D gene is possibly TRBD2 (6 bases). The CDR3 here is CASSSLRDFYNEQFF. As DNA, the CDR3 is TGTGCCAGCAGTTCCCTTAGGGACTTTTACAATGAGCAGTTCTTC.